Following are 3 T cell receptor beta chains from one sample sequenced in a study of CD8+CD57+ T cells in acquired aplastic anemia. TCR beta VDJ combinations and CDR3 sequences were profiled from genomic DNA. MiXCR, applied by TCRdb to the reads, yields one record per CDR3 protein. Of 160,000 or so distinct CDR3 sequences listed, around half were seen once; the top ten hold 2.5% to 4%. Selection for sequencing was limited to patients who had shown CD8+CD57+ cell expansion by flow cytometry. The sample was sorted CD4+, CD8+, or CD8+CD57+ T cells (not recorded which) from PBMCs. The receptors were sampled from a human donor with aplastic anemia.

The gene calls are TRBV24-1 and TRBJ1-2, with 10 bases lining up with TRBD1. CDR3 length: 13 amino acids. The V gene end was trimmed by 4 bases and the J gene end by 8 bases; junction bases not matched to a gene: 3. Germline lookup yields CDR1 KGHDR and CDR2 SFDVKD. The CDR3 loop is CATSDGTGDGYTF. CDR3 nucleotides: TGTGCCACCAGTGACGGGACAGGGGACGGCTACACCTTC.

There are a few counts of this clonotype. The genes are TRBV6-1 and TRBJ2-6, with 8 bases matching TRBD1. Germline V gives CDR1 MNHNS, CDR2 SASEGT. Losses at the gene ends were 5 bases for V and 2 bases for J; bases not matched to a gene: 11. CDR3 length: 18 amino acids. CDR3 in DNA: TGTGCCAGCAGTACCCGGGACAGGCGCCTAACTGGGGCCAACGTCCTGACTTTC. Translation: CASSTRDRRLTGANVLTF.

The CDR3, as DNA: TGTGCCAGCACGGAGGACTCCTACAATGAGCAGTTCTTC. Its protein product is CASTEDSYNEQFF. The chain combines TRBV2 with TRBJ2-1, with a weak D call TRBD2 (5 bases). The V and J ends lost 7 bases and 0 bases respectively, with 7 bases between them. Germline CDR1 SNHLY, CDR2 FYNNEI. CDR3 length equals 13 residues.